This entry lists 12 T cell receptor beta chains sequenced from one sample in a study of shared clonotypes between healthy human individuals. CD8 cells classed as naive were CD45RO-negative and positively selected for CCR7, excluding terminally differentiated effector memory CD45RA+ cells. Assay used: immunoSEQ multiplex PCR; TCRdb lists only in-frame clones, some missing. The data contain around 600,000 clones, 85% to 95% of them singletons. Sequencing was carried out using naive CD8+ T cells sorted from blood. These receptors all come from a woman in her 30s in good health.

This clone was found once. This chain joins TRBV18 and TRBJ2-7, with 9 bases identical to TRBD1. The ends lost 1 base at V and 3 bases at J; junction bases unmatched: 4. The CDR3 spans 15 residues. CDR1 is KGHSH and CDR2 is LQKENI in the germline V gene. CDR3 region: CASSPRGQGFYEQYF. The DNA of the CDR3 is TGTGCCAGCTCACCACGGGGACAGGGCTTCTACGAGCAGTACTTC.

V gene TRBV7-9 combines with J gene TRBJ2-1; D unresolved. The CDR3 spans 16 residues. Trimming pared 0 bases from V and 2 bases from J, leaving 11 bases between. Germline V lookup: CDR1 SEHNR, CDR2 FQNEAQ (reference sequence). The CDR3 sequence is CASSLAGPVTYNEQFF. The CDR3 nucleotides read TGTGCCAGCAGCTTAGCCGGGCCGGTAACCTACAATGAGCAGTTCTTC.

The genes are TRBV4-1 and TRBJ2-2; no clear D gene. CDR1 MGHRA and CDR2 YSYEKL come from the germline V gene. The ends were cut back, 3 bases at V and 5 bases at J, with 10 bases in the middle. The CDR3 extends over 14 amino acids. CDR3 loop: CASSHNTFTGELFF. The DNA for the CDR3 is TGCGCCAGCAGCCACAACACGTTTACCGGGGAGCTGTTTTTT.

The rearrangement joins TRBV19 to TRBJ1-3; 7 bases align to TRBD1. J gave up 2 bases and V 5 bases, and 9 bases lay outside the gene matches. The CDR3 loop spans 16 amino acids. Germline loops: CDR1 LNHDA, CDR2 SQIVND (reference sequence). CDR3 loop: CASSYIFDRAGNTIYF. The CDR3 DNA reads as TGTGCCAGTAGTTATATCTTTGACAGGGCTGGAAACACCATATATTTT.

The chain has TRBV5-6 and TRBJ1-5, with D tentatively TRBD1 (6 bases). The CDR3 is made up of 14 amino acids. The germline V gene encodes CDR1 SGHDT and CDR2 YYEEEE. Trimming stripped 4 bases from V and 7 bases from J, with 15 bases between. CDR3 loop: CASSPSGTLQPQHF. CDR3 nucleotide sequence: TGTGCCAGCAGCCCAAGCGGGACACTCCAGCCCCAGCATTTT.

This clone was recorded once. The rearrangement links TRBV25-1 to TRBJ2-3; 12 positions agree with TRBD2. The CDR3 is 17 amino acids. Per the germline V gene, CDR1 is MGHDK and CDR2 is SYGVNS. The V gene end was trimmed by 1 base and the J gene end by 0 bases; junction bases not matched to a gene: 2. CDR3 bases: TGTGCCAGCAGTGAATTCGGGACTAGCGGGAGCACAGATACGCAGTATTTT. Encoded protein: CASSEFGTSGSTDTQYF.

This chain uses TRBV18 with TRBJ2-4, with D tentatively TRBD2 (6 bases). Germline V CDR1 and CDR2: KGHSH, LQKENI. The CDR3 has 15 amino acids. V lost 5 bases, J lost 0 bases, and 11 bases lay in between. CDR3 loop: CASSMRDLAKNIQYF. The CDR3 region has the DNA TGTGCCAGCTCAATGCGGGACTTAGCCAAAAACATTCAGTACTTC.

The J gene is TRBJ2-5, the V gene TRBV7-9; perhaps TRBD2 as D (6 bases). Germline V lookup: CDR1 SEHNR, CDR2 FQNEAQ (reference sequence). Trimming took off 5 bases at V and 3 bases at J, with 13 bases between the two ends. CDR3 length: 14 amino acids. CDR3 coding DNA: TGTGCCAGCAGCGACGCACTAGCAAAAGAGACCCAGTACTTC. It yields the protein CASSDALAKETQYF.

The rearrangement links TRBV14 to TRBJ2-1, with TRBD2 identical over 8 bases. J was trimmed by 1 base and V by 3 bases; bases with no gene match: 14. Germline-derived CDR1 and CDR2 are SGHDN and FVKESK. This CDR3 region has 19 residues. The CDR3 DNA reads as TGTGCCAGCAGCCACCCTACGGGAGGGCCAGTTGGGTCCTACAATGAGCAGTTCTTC. Its translation: CASSHPTGGPVGSYNEQFF. The full variable domain, rest sourced from reference TRBV14 and TRBJ2-1, is EAGVTQFPSHSVIEKGQTVTLRCDPISGHDNLYWYRRVMGKEIKFLLHFVKESKQDESGMPNNRFLAERTGGTYSTLKVQPAELEDSGVYFCASSHPTGGPVGSYNEQFFGPGTRLTVL.

The rearrangement uses TRBV28 and TRBJ2-1; 7 bases map to TRBD2. Germline CDR1 is MDHEN and CDR2 is SYDVKM. CDR3 size: 16 residues. V gave up 5 bases and J gave up 2 bases; unmatched junction bases: 9. CDR3 protein: CASSPPGTKTYNEQFF. CDR3 DNA: TGTGCCAGCAGTCCACCCGGGACTAAGACCTACAATGAGCAGTTCTTC.

The V and J genes are TRBV9 and TRBJ2-7; D gene ambiguous. V was pared by 2 bases and J by 3 bases, with 15 bases between. The CDR3 spans 15 residues. Germline V lookup: CDR1 SGDLS, CDR2 YYNGEE. The CDR3 loop reads CASSVSPGQIYEQYF. The DNA of the CDR3 is TGTGCCAGCAGCGTTTCCCCCGGCCAAATCTACGAGCAGTACTTC.

This chain links TRBV19 with TRBJ2-3; 8 bases agree with TRBD2. There are 12 residues in the CDR3. The germline CDR1 and CDR2 sequences are LNHDA and SQIVND (reference sequence). The CDR3 reads CPLREDSDTQYF. CDR3 bases: TGTCCTCTGCGGGAGGACTCAGATACGCAGTATTTT.